Listed below are T cell receptor beta chains from one sample, sequenced in a study of beta chain features in type 1 diabetes. Method: immunoSEQ multiplex PCR; TCRdb's copy keeps in-frame clones and lacks some. Of over 100,000 clones listed, roughly 40% are singletons. What was sequenced was stem cell memory CD4+ T cells from blood. The receptors shown here come from a woman aged 18 to 35 in good health. Both conserved end residues are part of each CDR3. D genes are given only for firm matches. The size field is filled for only some rows; it gives once, few, many or a size class.

>-|TRBD2|TRBJ2-7|TRBV25-1
CASCPGGSYEQYF
TGTGCCAGCTGTCCGGGAGGGAGCTACGAGCAGTACTTC
>once|-|TRBJ1-3|TRBV28
CASSLGSGNTIYF
TGTGCCAGCAGCCTAGGTTCGGGAAACACCATATATTTT
>few|TRBD1|TRBJ1-5|TRBV10-3
CAISESGRGAAISNQPQHF
TGTGCCATCAGTGAGTCGGGCAGGGGGGCGGCTATAAGCAATCAGCCCCAGCATTTT
>few|TRBD2|TRBJ2-2|TRBV9
CASSVGLAGGPSGELFF
TGTGCCAGCAGCGTCGGACTAGCGGGAGGGCCCAGCGGGGAGCTGTTTTTT
>few|TRBD2|TRBJ2-1|TRBV11-2
CASSLGDRPGRNEQFF
TGTGCCAGCAGCTTAGGAGACCGCCCCGGGAGGAATGAGCAGTTCTTC
>-|-|TRBJ1-5|TRBV27
CASVDRFGHQPQHF
TGTGCCAGCGTCGACAGATTCGGGCATCAGCCCCAGCATTTT
>few|TRBD2|TRBJ2-3|TRBV7-9
CASSPGLAASWSTDTQYF
TGTGCCAGCAGTCCGGGACTAGCGGCTTCGTGGAGCACAGATACGCAGTATTTT
>-|-|TRBJ2-5|TRBV6-5
CASSYSYLETQYF
TGTGCCAGCAGTTACTCCTATCTGGAGACCCAGTACTTC
>few|TRBD2|TRBJ2-1|TRBV7-3
CASSPRLAGYNEQFF
TGTGCCAGCAGCCCCCGACTAGCGGGGTACAATGAGCAGTTCTTC
>few|-|TRBJ1-2|TRBV5-4
CASSLKHSYGYTF
TGTGCCAGCAGCTTGAAACACAGCTATGGCTACACCTTC
>-|-|TRBJ2-5|TRBV5-1
CASSLNGQETQYF
TGCGCCAGCAGCTTGAACGGCCAAGAGACCCAGTACTTC
>-|-|TRBJ1-4|TRBV28
CASSLLGEVANEKLFF
TGTGCCAGCAGTTTGCTAGGGGAGGTGGCTAATGAAAAACTGTTTTTT
>few|TRBD2|TRBJ2-4|TRBV5-1
CASSLASGTTKNIQYF
TGCGCCAGCAGCTTGGCCAGCGGGACGACCAAAAACATTCAGTACTTC
>few|-|TRBJ2-7|TRBV6-1
CASSVEGYEQYF
TGTGCCAGCAGTGTGGAGGGTTACGAGCAGTACTTC
>-|TRBD2|TRBJ2-2|TRBV11-2
CASSLGAGVRSTGELFF
TGTGCCAGCAGCTTAGGTGCGGGAGTGAGAAGCACCGGGGAGCTGTTTTTT
>few|-|TRBJ1-2|TRBV18
CASSPRGIYGYTF
TGTGCCAGCTCACCAAGAGGGATCTATGGCTACACCTTC
>once|-|TRBJ2-7|TRBV30
CAWSVRPTTSSYEQYF
TGTGCCTGGAGTGTGCGGCCGACCACCAGCTCCTACGAGCAGTACTTC
>once|-|TRBJ1-5|TRBV6-5
CASSGGTTLLQHF
TGTGCCAGCAGTGGGGGGACGACCTTGCTCCAGCATTTT
>-|TRBD2|TRBJ2-1|TRBV7-9
CASSFGSGTYNEQFF
TGTGCCAGCAGCTTCGGTAGCGGGACTTACAATGAGCAGTTCTTC
>-|-|TRBJ1-2|TRBV6-5
CASRPGLNYGYTF
TGTGCCAGCAGACCGGGACTTAACTATGGCTACACCTTC
>few|-|TRBJ2-3|TRBV5-6
CASSLAGVPDTQYF
TGTGCCAGCAGCTTGGCGGGAGTACCAGATACGCAGTATTTT
>few|-|TRBJ1-2|TRBV2
CASSGTVYGYTF
TGTGCCAGCAGTGGAACGGTTTATGGCTACACCTTC
>-|-|TRBJ2-7|TRBV5-4
CASSLGQAGTYEQYF
TGTGCCAGCAGCTTGGGCCAAGCAGGTACCTACGAGCAGTACTTC
>few|TRBD2|TRBJ2-3|TRBV5-1
CASSLGTSGSTDTQYF
TGCGCCAGCAGCCTCGGGACTAGCGGGAGCACAGATACGCAGTATTTT
>-|TRBD2|TRBJ2-7|TRBV5-6
CASSPGLVYEQYF
TGTGCCAGCAGCCCGGGACTAGTGTACGAGCAGTACTTC
>-|TRBD1|TRBJ2-7|TRBV6-6
CASSSPDRGSYEQYF
TGTGCCAGCAGTTCGCCCGACAGGGGCTCCTACGAGCAGTACTTC
>few|-|TRBJ1-3|TRBV27
CASTEEGVRPWGNTIYF
TGTGCCAGCACCGAAGAGGGAGTGCGCCCCTGGGGAAACACCATATATTTT
>-|TRBD2|TRBJ2-1|TRBV4-2
CASSQEGASGTPSSYNEQFF
TGTGCCAGCAGCCAAGAAGGGGCTAGCGGGACTCCCAGCTCCTACAATGAGCAGTTCTTC
>-|-|TRBJ2-7|TRBV15
CATSRVGATYEQYF
TGTGCCACCAGCAGAGTTGGAGCCACCTACGAGCAGTACTTC
>-|-|TRBJ1-3|TRBV9
CASSVLPQGLGNTIYF
TGTGCCAGCAGCGTATTACCCCAGGGGTTGGGAAACACCATATATTTT
>-|TRBD1|TRBJ1-5|TRBV5-5
CASSSTGGNQPQHF
TGTGCCAGCAGCTCAACAGGGGGAAATCAGCCCCAGCATTTT
>-|TRBD2|TRBJ2-1|TRBV4-3
CASSQPGTSRHNEQFF
TGCGCCAGCAGCCAACCCGGGACTAGCAGACACAATGAGCAGTTCTTC
>few|-|TRBJ2-2|TRBV10-3
CAILRQGNTGELFF
TGTGCCATCCTACGGCAGGGAAACACCGGGGAGCTGTTTTTT
>few|TRBD2|TRBJ2-1|TRBV15
CATSVGLGLAGGYNEQFF
TGTGCCACCAGCGTAGGACTAGGACTAGCGGGAGGTTACAATGAGCAGTTCTTC
>-|TRBD1|TRBJ2-2|TRBV12-5
CASGAGTGRTGELFF
TGTGCTAGTGGTGCCGGGACAGGGAGAACCGGGGAGCTGTTTTTT
>few|TRBD2|TRBJ2-7|TRBV6-5
CASRPGLAISEQYF
TGTGCCAGCAGACCGGGACTAGCGATTTCCGAGCAGTACTTC
>few|-|TRBJ2-7|TRBV28
CASSDYLRGDEQYF
TGTGCCAGCAGTGATTATCTCAGGGGGGACGAGCAGTACTTC
>-|-|TRBJ2-3|TRBV11-2
CATGGDRVFETDTQYF
TGTGCTACCGGGGGGGACAGGGTTTTTGAGACAGATACGCAGTATTTT
>-|-|TRBJ1-1|TRBV5-1
CASSLGGGTEAFF
TGCGCCAGCAGCTTGGGGGGGGGCACTGAAGCTTTCTTT
>-|TRBD1|TRBJ2-7|TRBV28
CASGTGDINEQYF
TGTGCCAGCGGGACAGGGGATATCAACGAGCAGTACTTC
>-|TRBD1|TRBJ2-1|TRBV5-1
CASSRVTGSYHEQFF
TGCGCCAGCAGCCGGGTGACAGGGTCCTACCATGAGCAGTTCTTC
>-|-|TRBJ2-1|TRBV25-1
CASSGVLAYNEQFF
TGTGCCAGCAGTGGAGTACTCGCCTACAATGAGCAGTTCTTC
>-|TRBD1|TRBJ2-7|TRBV7-3
CASSPGTGVNEQYF
TGTGCCAGCAGCCCGGGGACAGGGGTCAACGAGCAGTACTTC
>-|TRBD2|TRBJ2-2|TRBV7-8
CASSRDDLAGGGLFF
TGTGCCAGCAGTCGAGACGATCTTGCGGGGGGCGGGCTGTTTTTT
>few|-|TRBJ1-2|TRBV7-9
CASSPDRTYGYTF
TGTGCCAGCAGCCCTGACAGGACCTATGGCTACACCTTC
>few|-|TRBJ2-1|TRBV14
CASSQVSGYNEQFF
TGTGCCAGCAGCCAAGTTAGCGGTTACAATGAGCAGTTCTTC
>-|TRBD1|TRBJ1-2|TRBV10-3
CAISPGQSPYGYTF
TGTGCCATCAGTCCGGGACAGTCGCCCTATGGCTACACCTTC
>-|-|TRBJ1-2|TRBV5-1
CASSPPVSNYGYTF
TGCGCCAGCAGCCCCCCCGTGAGTAACTATGGCTACACCTTC
>-|TRBD2|TRBJ2-7|TRBV7-2
CASSFTSGSSYEQYF
TGTGCCAGCAGCTTTACTAGCGGGAGCTCCTACGAGCAGTACTTC
>-|TRBD2|TRBJ2-1|TRBV7-9
CASSLESFSGRFIEQFF
TGTGCCAGCAGCTTAGAGAGTTTTAGCGGGAGGTTCATTGAGCAGTTCTTC
>-|-|TRBJ1-4|TRBV5-1
CASRRGATNEKLFF
TGCGCCAGCCGCCGGGGGGCCACTAATGAAAAACTGTTTTTT
>-|-|TRBJ2-7|TRBV19
CASSRQETLIHEQYF
TGTGCCAGTAGTAGACAGGAGACCCTAATCCACGAGCAGTACTTC
>-|TRBD2|TRBJ2-1|TRBV2
CASTRREGGHEQFF
TGTGCCAGCACTCGGCGGGAGGGCGGCCATGAGCAGTTCTTC
>-|TRBD2|TRBJ2-1|TRBV9
CASSVGLAGGPSGNEQFF
TGTGCCAGCAGCGTGGGACTAGCGGGAGGGCCTTCGGGCAATGAGCAGTTCTTC
>-|TRBD2|TRBJ2-5|TRBV18
CASSLSGTTETQYF
TGTGCCAGCTCACTCTCCGGGACTACAGAGACCCAGTACTTC
>-|TRBD2|TRBJ2-1|TRBV18
CASSRTSGRNNEQFF
TGTGCCAGCTCACGGACTAGCGGGAGAAACAATGAGCAGTTCTTC
>-|TRBD2|TRBJ2-5|TRBV6-5
CASSYSVAGRPETQYF
TGTGCCAGCAGTTACTCGGTAGCGGGACGCCCAGAGACCCAGTACTTC
>few|-|TRBJ1-1|TRBV7-2
CASSLAGDLGTEAFF
TGTGCCAGCAGCTTAGCCGGGGATCTGGGCACTGAAGCTTTCTTT
>few|TRBD1|TRBJ1-2|TRBV7-9
CASSSMVGQGAGNGYTF
TGTGCCAGCAGCTCGATGGTGGGACAGGGGGCGGGGAATGGCTACACCTTC